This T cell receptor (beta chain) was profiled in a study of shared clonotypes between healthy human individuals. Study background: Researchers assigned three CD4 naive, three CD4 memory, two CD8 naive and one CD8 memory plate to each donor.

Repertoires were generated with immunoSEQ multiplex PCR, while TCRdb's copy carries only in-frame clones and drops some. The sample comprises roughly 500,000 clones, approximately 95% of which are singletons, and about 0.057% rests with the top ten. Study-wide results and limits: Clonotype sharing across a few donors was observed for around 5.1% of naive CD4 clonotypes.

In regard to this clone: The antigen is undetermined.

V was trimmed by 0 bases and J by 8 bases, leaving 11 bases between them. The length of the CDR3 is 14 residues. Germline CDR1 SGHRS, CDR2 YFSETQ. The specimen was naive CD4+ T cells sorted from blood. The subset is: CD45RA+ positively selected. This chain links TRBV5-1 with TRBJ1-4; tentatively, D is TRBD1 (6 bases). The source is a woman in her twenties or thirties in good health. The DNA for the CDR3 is TGCGCCAGCAGCTTGGGACAGGCTTTCGAAAAACTGTTTTTT. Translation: CASSLGQAFEKLFF.